This paragraph covers one TCR beta chain sequence. The data are from a study of OX40 agonist ivuxolimab in advanced cancers. The CDR3 consists of 11 residues. CDR1 is SQVTM, CDR2 ANQGSEA, per germline. A history of autoimmune disease or systemic immunosuppression excluded patients. This table comes from immunoSEQ multiplex PCR, and its TCRdb copy is limited to in-frame clones, with some not included. Here the sample spans over 95,000 clones, about 86% being singletons. The source was CD4+ or CD8+ T cells sorted from blood, collected in a trial of the OX40 agonist ivuxolimab. The clonotype comes from an adult with an advanced solid tumor such as melanoma, head and neck, liver or kidney cancer. V gene TRBV29-1 combines with J gene TRBJ1-2; 7 bases align to TRBD1. CDR3 DNA: TGCGGAACAGGGGAACTACAGGGCTACACCTTC. This sequence encodes CGTGELQGYTF.